The clone carrying this TCR beta chain came up many times. Its matching antigen is unknown. The TCR library protocol attached unique molecular identifiers to the individual cDNA molecules. TCRdb re-called the 5' RACE reads through MiXCR, storing one row per CDR3 protein. The repertoire holds 32,000 or so distinct CDR3 sequences, with about 5% as singletons. Germline loops: CDR1 SGHVS, CDR2 FNYEAQ. The CDR3 runs 16 residues. The ends were cut back, 0 bases at V and 7 bases at J, with 19 bases in the middle. This sample stems from a study of early T cells in non-severe SARS-CoV-2 infection. About the study: It was bulk RNA from unsorted whole blood that was sequenced, and the chains were unpaired.

Regarding the study as a whole: VDJdb matching favored anti-spike CD8 responses, missing private and CD4 specificities.

The genes are TRBV7-6 and TRBJ2-7, with D possibly TRBD1 on 5 matching bases. Material for sequencing was whole blood. The clonotype was recovered from an adult who was a healthcare worker with PCR-confirmed SARS-CoV-2 infection or an uninfected control (not recorded which). In DNA, the CDR3 is TGTGCCAGCAGCTTAGCGCCCGCAGACAGACCTGGGGAGCAGTACTTC. The encoded protein is CASSLAPADRPGEQYF.